Here is one TCR beta chain with its context. This entry comes from a study of technical replicates of blood from a few donors. V lost 0 bases and J 7 bases, leaving 13 bases between the germline ends. This CDR3 comprises 16 residues. The V gene's germline CDR1 is MGHRA and CDR2 YSYEKL. Only in-frame clones appear in the TCRdb table, and some are missing; sequencing was by immunoSEQ multiplex PCR. The data hold about 59,000 clones, with 80% to 95% observed a single time. V gene TRBV4-1 combines with J gene TRBJ1-6, with D uncertain. The sequencing sample was made of PBMCs. The clonotype originates from a human donor in good health. Some clones in this sample may be carry-over from other donors' samples. CDR3 bases: TGCGCCAGCAGCCAAGAGTACGGGTTCGGGAATTCACCCCTCCACTTT. This sequence encodes CASSQEYGFGNSPLHF.